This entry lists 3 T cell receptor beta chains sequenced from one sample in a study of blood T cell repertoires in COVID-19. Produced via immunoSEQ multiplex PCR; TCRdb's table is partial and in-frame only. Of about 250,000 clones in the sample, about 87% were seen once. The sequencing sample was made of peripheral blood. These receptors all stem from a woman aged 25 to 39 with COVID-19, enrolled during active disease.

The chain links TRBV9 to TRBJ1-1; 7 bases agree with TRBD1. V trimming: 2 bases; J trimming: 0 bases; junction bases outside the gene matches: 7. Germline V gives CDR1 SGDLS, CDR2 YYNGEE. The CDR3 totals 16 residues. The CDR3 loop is CASSVEGGWMNTEAFF. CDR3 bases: TGTGCCAGCAGCGTTGAAGGGGGCTGGATGAACACTGAAGCTTTCTTT.

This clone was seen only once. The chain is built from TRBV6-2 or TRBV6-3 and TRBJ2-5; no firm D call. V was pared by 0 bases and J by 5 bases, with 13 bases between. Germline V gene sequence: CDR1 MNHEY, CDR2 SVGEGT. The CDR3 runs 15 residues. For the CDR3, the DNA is TGTGCCAGCAGTTACTCATGGCATTCATGGGAGACCCAGTACTTC. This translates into CASSYSWHSWETQYF.

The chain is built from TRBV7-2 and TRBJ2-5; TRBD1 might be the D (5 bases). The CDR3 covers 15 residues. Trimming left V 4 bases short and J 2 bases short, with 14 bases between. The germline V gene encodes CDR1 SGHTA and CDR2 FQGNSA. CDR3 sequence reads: CASSSRGDRQETQYF. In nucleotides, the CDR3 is TGTGCCAGCAGCTCCAGAGGTGACAGACAAGAGACCCAGTACTTC.